This T cell receptor (beta chain) was captured by sequencing in a study of T-cell memory formation after mild COVID-19. Germline CDR1 reads LGHDT; CDR2 reads YNNKEL (reference sequence). This CDR3 spans 14 amino acids. The germline V and J ends were trimmed by 1 base and 4 bases, with 10 bases remaining between them. Notes on the study in general: Pre-infection memory showed some responding clones, and this suggested that cross-reactive memory joined. A balance of CD4 and CD8 characterized clones contracting day 15 to 85, whereas later expanders leaned CD4+. The authors left the SARS-CoV-2 specificity of second-wave clones peaking on day 37 unconfirmed.

The TCR alpha and TCR beta cDNA libraries, bearing sample barcodes and UMIs, were generated by 5'RACE using constant-segment primers. TCRdb reprocessed the 5' RACE reads via MiXCR and lists one record per CDR3 protein. The profile shows approximately 300,000 distinct CDR3 sequences, approximately 15% of them singletons. A word on this clonotype: What it recognizes is unknown.

The chain combines TRBV3-1 with TRBJ1-2; D is unclear. The sequence was obtained from a man between 18 and 35 years old who had mild COVID-19 (a few samples of this study predate the infection). Cell type and time point are not known. The sample was PBMCs or a T cell subset sorted from them (not recorded which). CDR3 protein: CASSQGLYGYGYTF. The CDR3 DNA reads TGTGCCAGCAGCCAAGGGCTATACGGCTATGGCTACACCTTC.